Here is one T cell receptor (beta chain) with its context. V lost 4 bases to trimming and J lost 8 bases; unmatched junction nucleotides: 10. This CDR3 is 14 amino acids long. In germline, CDR1 is GTSNPN, CDR2 SVGIG (reference sequence). In the authors' methods: Estimation of nucleated cell counts was performed using reference gene primer amplification. This table comes from immunoSEQ multiplex PCR, and its TCRdb copy is limited to in-frame clones, with some not included. The D gene and trimming were derived from the DNA, and the V and J assignments and clone size from that table. The sample yields approximately 15,000 clones, roughly 73% seen once. The data stem from a study of blood T cell repertoires in COVID-19. Turning to the study itself: The United States, Italy and Spain were the sources of the acute and convalescent COVID-19 samples. PBMCs, B-cell-depleted T cells, or T cells provided the cDNA or gDNA that made up the material.

The sequence was obtained from a boy aged 2-15 years with active or convalescent COVID-19. The chain recombines TRBV30 with TRBJ1-4; TRBD1 agrees at 7 bases. The sequenced sample consisted of peripheral blood. The CDR3 is CAWTPGQLREKLFF. The CDR3 coding sequence is TGTGCCTGGACCCCGGGACAGTTAAGGGAAAAACTGTTTTTT. Filled out from reference TRBV30 and TRBJ1-4, the complete variable domain reads SQTIHQWPATLVQPVGSPLSLECTVEGTSNPNLYWYRQAAGRGLQLLFYSVGIGQISSEVPQNLSASRPQDRQFILSSKKLLLSDSGFYLCAWTPGQLREKLFFGSGTQLSVL.